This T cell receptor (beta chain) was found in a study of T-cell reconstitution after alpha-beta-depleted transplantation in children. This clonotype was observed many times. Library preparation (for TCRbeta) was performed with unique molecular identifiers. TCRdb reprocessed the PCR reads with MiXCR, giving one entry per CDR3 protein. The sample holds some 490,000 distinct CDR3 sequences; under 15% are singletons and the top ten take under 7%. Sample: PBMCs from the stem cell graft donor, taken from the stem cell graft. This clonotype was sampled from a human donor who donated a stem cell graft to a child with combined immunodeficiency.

The CDR3 spells CASSQVVAGGLTGELFF. CDR3 bases: TGCGCCAGCAGCCAAGTAGTAGCGGGGGGGCTCACCGGGGAGCTGTTTTTT. The chain combines TRBV4-3 with TRBJ2-2, with 11 bases matching TRBD2. Per germline, CDR1 LGHNA and CDR2 YSLEER. J lost 4 bases, V lost 1 base, and 5 bases had no gene match. The CDR3 totals 17 residues.